The next 8 T cell receptor beta chains were all read from a single sample in a study of Ad26.COV2.S vaccination and SARS-CoV-2 variants. Treatment meaning: roughly 19 received Ad26.COV2.S at low or high dose, single or two shots; about 5 received placebo; per-sample allocation not given. The samples were gathered on day 63 after the first injection of vaccine or placebo. Using immunoSEQ multiplex PCR, the repertoire was profiled, and TCRdb retains in-frame clones only, with some absent. The profile shows 350,000 to 400,000 clones, about 91% of them singletons. The sequencing here drew on peripheral blood, taken in a trial of Ad26.COV2.S vaccine versus placebo. These TCRs come from a person between 18 and 60 years old who received the Ad26.COV2.S COVID-19 vaccine or a placebo.

This clone showed up just once. The chain has TRBV10-2 and TRBJ2-3, with 8 bases identical to TRBD1. Germline CDR1 WSHSY, CDR2 SAAADI. Trimming removed 2 bases from V and 3 bases from J; junction bases left unmatched: 4. CDR3 size: 15 residues. Here the CDR3 reads CASSEINRGTDTQYF. The CDR3 DNA reads as TGCGCCAGCAGTGAGATAAACAGGGGGACAGATACGCAGTATTTT.

The V call is TRBV15, the J call TRBJ2-5; D is perhaps TRBD2 (6 bases). Germline loops: CDR1 LNHNV, CDR2 YYDKDF (reference sequence). V lost 2 bases and J lost 7, with 14 bases in between. This CDR3 comprises 14 residues. CDR3 loop: CATSRSAGRPTQYF. In nucleotides, the CDR3 is TGTGCCACCAGCAGATCGGCGGGACGCCCGACCCAGTACTTC.

This chain links TRBV6-1 with TRBJ2-5; D gene ambiguous. Germline assignment: CDR1 MNHNS and CDR2 SASEGT. The CDR3 has 12 amino acids. V dropped 3 bases and J dropped 1 base, with 3 bases sitting between them. CDR3: CASSDIQETQYF. Written as DNA, the CDR3 is TGTGCCAGCAGTGATATCCAAGAGACCCAGTACTTC.

This chain links TRBV6-5 with TRBJ2-7; D could derive from TRBD1 or TRBD2 (6 bases each). Trimming took off 7 bases at V and 3 bases at J, with 16 bases between the two ends. This CDR3 region has 14 residues. The germline V gene encodes CDR1 MNHEY and CDR2 SVGAGI. CDR3 in amino acids: CASTIRGRYYEQYF. CDR3 coding DNA: TGTGCCAGCACCATTAGGGGGAGGTACTACGAGCAGTACTTC.

V usage is TRBV6-2 or TRBV6-3 and J usage is TRBJ2-7; tentative D call: TRBD1 (5 bases). This CDR3 spans 14 amino acids. Germline V gene data show CDR1 as MNHEY and CDR2 as SVGEGT. V was pared by 2 bases and J by 2 bases, with 10 bases between. The CDR3 loop is CASSYLQDAYEQYF. In DNA form, the CDR3 reads TGTGCCAGCAGTTACCTACAGGATGCCTACGAGCAGTACTTC.

The chain combines TRBV28 with TRBJ2-3; D is possibly TRBD1 or TRBD2 (5 bases each). The CDR3 consists of 14 residues. Germline CDR1 and CDR2: MDHEN and SYDVKM. The ends were cut back, 6 bases at V and 0 bases at J, with 10 bases in the middle. The CDR3 DNA sequence: TGTGCCAGCAGGTGGGGACCGAGCACAGATACGCAGTATTTT. Its protein is CASRWGPSTDTQYF.

This chain's CDR3 is CASSNWASANTGELFF. Here the CDR3 DNA reads TGTGCCAGCAGTAATTGGGCTAGCGCTAACACCGGGGAGCTGTTTTTT. V usage is TRBV27 and J usage is TRBJ2-2; maybe TRBD2 (6 bases). The CDR3 runs 16 residues. Germline V gene lookup returns CDR1 MNHEY and CDR2 SMNVEV (reference sequence). Trimming cost V 5 bases and J 2 bases, with 15 bases left between them.

The DNA of the CDR3 is TGTGCCAGCAGCTTAGACGCGGGCCCTTACGAGCAGTACTTC. Encoded protein: CASSLDAGPYEQYF. The V and J genes are TRBV5-4 and TRBJ2-7; a possible D gene is TRBD2 (5 bases). The CDR3 length is 14 residues. V lost 2 bases and J lost 4, with 13 bases in between. Germline V CDR1 and CDR2: SGHNT, YYREEE (reference sequence).